This is a list of T cell receptor beta chains from one sample in a study of post-analysis software for immune sequencing data. TCRdb fed the PCR reads into MiXCR, producing one record per CDR3 protein. This table has about 260,000 distinct CDR3 sequences, less than 40% appearing once. The sequencing sample was made of blood. These receptors were taken from a girl aged 5-17 years with multiple sclerosis. Both conserved end residues are part of each CDR3. The D gene is left open where the match is weak. Expanded clones are given a class, and other clones once, few, many or no size at all.

j_gene: TRBJ1-2; d_gene: NA; len: 16; v_gene: TRBV13; abundance: NA; CDR3aa: CASSLGGGDNLLGYTF; CDR3nt: TGTGCCAGCAGCTTAGGCGGCGGGGATAATCTCCTTGGCTACACCTTC
j_gene: TRBJ2-7; d_gene: TRBD1; len: 15; v_gene: TRBV20-1; abundance: NA; CDR3aa: CSAEISQGAAGEQYF; CDR3nt: TGCAGTGCCGAAATATCCCAGGGGGCGGCGGGTGAGCAGTACTTC
j_gene: TRBJ2-5; d_gene: NA; len: 16; v_gene: TRBV5-5; abundance: few; CDR3aa: CVSSLDAGPTQETQYF; CDR3nt: TGTGTCAGCAGCTTGGACGCGGGACCAACCCAAGAGACCCAGTACTTC
j_gene: TRBJ2-1; d_gene: NA; len: 14; v_gene: TRBV12-3/TRBV12-4; abundance: many; CDR3aa: CASRRAGTYNEQFF; CDR3nt: TGTGCCAGCAGGCGGGCAGGGACCTACAATGAGCAGTTCTTC
j_gene: TRBJ1-5; d_gene: NA; len: 14; v_gene: TRBV12-3/TRBV12-4; abundance: few; CDR3aa: CASSLLGGNQPQHF; CDR3nt: TGTGCCAGCAGTTTATTGGGTGGCAATCAGCCCCAGCATTTT
j_gene: TRBJ2-7; d_gene: TRBD2; len: 15; v_gene: TRBV7-9; abundance: NA; CDR3aa: CASSSRSGRVYEQYF; CDR3nt: TGTGCCAGCAGCTCCCGTAGCGGGAGGGTGTACGAGCAGTACTTC
j_gene: TRBJ1-1; d_gene: NA; len: 12; v_gene: TRBV3-1; abundance: NA; CDR3aa: CASSQRDTEAFF; CDR3nt: TGTGCCAGCAGCCAACGGGACACTGAAGCTTTCTTT
j_gene: TRBJ2-5; d_gene: TRBD2; len: 14; v_gene: TRBV4-1; abundance: many; CDR3aa: CASSQRGLEETQYF; CDR3nt: TGCGCCAGCAGCCAACGGGGACTAGAGGAGACCCAGTACTTC
j_gene: TRBJ2-5; d_gene: TRBD2; len: 16; v_gene: TRBV7-2; abundance: many; CDR3aa: CASSVISGVPLETQYF; CDR3nt: TGTGCCAGCAGCGTGATTAGCGGGGTCCCTTTAGAGACCCAGTACTTC
j_gene: TRBJ1-2; d_gene: TRBD1; len: 15; v_gene: TRBV7-2; abundance: few; CDR3aa: CASSLESTGAGGYTF; CDR3nt: TGTGCCAGCAGCTTAGAATCGACAGGGGCGGGTGGCTACACCTTC
j_gene: TRBJ2-3; d_gene: TRBD1; len: 18; v_gene: TRBV4-2; abundance: many; CDR3aa: CASSQELQGAGYTDTQYF; CDR3nt: TGTGCCAGCAGCCAAGAGTTACAGGGGGCTGGTTACACAGATACGCAGTATTTT
j_gene: TRBJ1-1; d_gene: TRBD1; len: 15; v_gene: TRBV7-9; abundance: once; CDR3aa: CASSPRGGQYTEAFF; CDR3nt: TGTGCCAGCAGCCCACGGGGGGGACAGTACACTGAAGCTTTCTTT
j_gene: TRBJ1-5; d_gene: NA; len: 12; v_gene: TRBV12-3/TRBV12-4; abundance: NA; CDR3aa: CASSFFPQPQHF; CDR3nt: TGTGCCAGCAGTTTTTTCCCTCAGCCCCAGCATTTT
j_gene: TRBJ2-7; d_gene: NA; len: 14; v_gene: TRBV29-1; abundance: many; CDR3aa: CSVVGYQNSYEQYF; CDR3nt: TGCAGCGTTGTTGGCTACCAGAACTCCTACGAGCAGTACTTC
j_gene: TRBJ2-3; d_gene: TRBD2; len: 17; v_gene: TRBV30; abundance: NA; CDR3aa: CAWELRRTSSKGDTQYF; CDR3nt: TGTGCCTGGGAACTCCGAAGGACTAGCTCCAAGGGGGATACGCAGTATTTT
j_gene: TRBJ2-3; d_gene: TRBD1; len: 15; v_gene: TRBV20-1; abundance: NA; CDR3aa: CSARPWDRAGDTQYF; CDR3nt: TGCAGTGCTAGGCCATGGGACAGGGCGGGAGATACGCAGTATTTT
j_gene: TRBJ2-1; d_gene: NA; len: 17; v_gene: TRBV5-1; abundance: many; CDR3aa: CASSSLTSIMGYNEQFF; CDR3nt: TGCGCCAGCAGCTCCCTAACATCGATTATGGGGTACAATGAGCAGTTCTTC
j_gene: TRBJ2-1; d_gene: TRBD2; len: 15; v_gene: TRBV20-1; abundance: NA; CDR3aa: CSPQKPGLGSNEQFF; CDR3nt: TGCAGTCCCCAGAAGCCGGGACTAGGCTCCAATGAGCAGTTCTTC
j_gene: TRBJ2-7; d_gene: NA; len: 14; v_gene: TRBV20-1; abundance: few; CDR3aa: CSAREPGRRNEQYF; CDR3nt: TGCAGTGCTAGAGAGCCAGGGCGACGCAATGAGCAGTACTTC
j_gene: TRBJ1-5; d_gene: NA; len: 14; v_gene: TRBV29-1; abundance: many; CDR3aa: CSVSQAGGGQPQHF; CDR3nt: TGCAGCGTCTCCCAGGCGGGGGGCGGTCAGCCCCAGCATTTT
j_gene: TRBJ1-1; d_gene: NA; len: 13; v_gene: TRBV5-1; abundance: few; CDR3aa: CASSLELDTEAFF; CDR3nt: TGCGCCAGCAGCTTGGAGTTAGACACTGAAGCTTTCTTT
j_gene: TRBJ2-6; d_gene: NA; len: 17; v_gene: TRBV5-1; abundance: few; CDR3aa: CASSLGLRDSGANVRTF; CDR3nt: TGCGCCAGCAGCTTGGGACTGCGCGACTCTGGGGCCAACGTCCGGACTTTC